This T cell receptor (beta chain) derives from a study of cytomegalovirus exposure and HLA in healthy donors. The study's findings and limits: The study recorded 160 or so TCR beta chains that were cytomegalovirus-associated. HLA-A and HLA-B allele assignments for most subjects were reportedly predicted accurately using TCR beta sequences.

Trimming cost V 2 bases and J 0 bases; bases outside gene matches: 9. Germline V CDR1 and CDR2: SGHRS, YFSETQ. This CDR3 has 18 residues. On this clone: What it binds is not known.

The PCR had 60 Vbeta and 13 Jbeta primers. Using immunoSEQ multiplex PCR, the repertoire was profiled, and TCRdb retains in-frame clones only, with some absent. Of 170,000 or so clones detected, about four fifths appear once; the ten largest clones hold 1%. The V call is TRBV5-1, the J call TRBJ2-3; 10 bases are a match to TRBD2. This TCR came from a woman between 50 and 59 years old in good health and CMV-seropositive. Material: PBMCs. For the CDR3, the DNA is TGCGCCAGCAGCTTCTCTCCGGGACTAGCGCTTAGCACAGATACGCAGTATTTT. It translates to CASSFSPGLALSTDTQYF.